This record covers a single T cell receptor (beta chain). Its antigen is unknown. Base quality data are lacking; no much larger clone is found one base away. The entry originates in a study of control samples from healthy donors and cancer patients (dated by TCRdb to 2020 to 2021). Library preparation employed the immunoSEQ multiplex PCR assay. TCRdb carries this immuneACCESS record with in-frame sequences only. Its versions omit some clonotypes, under half of them owing to an unresolved V gene in the studies checked, with the rest unexplained. The sample contains around 100,000 clones, 92% of them found a single time. The leading ten clones occupy approximately 3% of the sample. From the germline V gene, CDR1 is LGHNA and CDR2 is YSLEER. Trimming removed 1 base from V and 5 bases from J, leaving 8 bases between the germline ends. The CDR3 runs 13 residues from the cysteine to the phenylalanine. CDR3 DNA only is kept here, 39 bases in frame from base 1.

Sequenced material: blood. Recombination joined TRBV4-3 with TRBJ1-1, with no confident D gene call. The sequence was obtained from a human donor in good health. The donor label of this sample is uncertain. The CDR3 protein is CASSQALGTEAFF. The DNA is TGCGCCAGCAGCCAAGCCCTTGGAACTGAAGCTTTCTTT.